This T cell receptor (beta chain) was retrieved from a study of metastatic and nonmetastatic thyroid tumors. Across the study: Repertoires of blood and of tissue (tumor or nodule) from malignant and benign thyroid patients were compared. Study-level points and caveats: The study reportedly found significantly higher TCR beta diversity in malignant thyroid tumors than benign nodules, in blood and tumor.

About this clone itself: What it binds is unknown. One end of the junction does not line up with germline, which may come from a read error.

This CDR3 contains 14 residues. Germline V gene data show CDR1 as MNHEY and CDR2 as SMNVEV (reference sequence). Per the authors' pipeline: To classify distant metastasis in papillary thyroid cancer, a model was built from CDR3 differences across clinicopathological groups. With MiXCR, TCRdb reprocessed the PCR reads. None of the V and J calls come from the authors' own analysis; TCRdb made them. Found here are tens of thousands of clones, more than 20% of them singletons; the top ten hold 6.4%. There were no patients who had received any treatment before thyroid surgery. The specimen was tumor tissue. J is TRBJ2-3 and V is TRBV27, with a possible D match to TRBD2 (6 bases). This receptor was identified in a female donor with papillary thyroid cancer or a benign thyroid nodule (not recorded which). Some clones in this sample may be carry-over from other donors' samples. CDR3 sequence (DNA): TGTGCCAGCAGTCTACGGGAGCCCGCAGATACGCGGTATTTT. Translated: CASSLREPADTRYF.